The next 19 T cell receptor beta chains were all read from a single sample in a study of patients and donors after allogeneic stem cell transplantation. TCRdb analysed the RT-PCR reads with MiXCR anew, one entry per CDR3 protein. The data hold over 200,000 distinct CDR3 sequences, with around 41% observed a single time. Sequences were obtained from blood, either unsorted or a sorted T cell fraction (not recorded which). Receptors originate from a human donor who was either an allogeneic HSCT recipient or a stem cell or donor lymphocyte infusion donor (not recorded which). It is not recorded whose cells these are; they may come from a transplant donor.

CDR3 sequence: CASSLTDYGYTF. DNA of the CDR3: TGTGCCAGCAGTTTGACGGACTATGGCTACACCTTC. J is TRBJ1-2 and V is TRBV28; no definite D call. Germline V lookup: CDR1 MDHEN, CDR2 SYDVKM. V lost 3 bases and J 3 bases, leaving 5 bases between the germline ends. The CDR3 totals 12 residues.

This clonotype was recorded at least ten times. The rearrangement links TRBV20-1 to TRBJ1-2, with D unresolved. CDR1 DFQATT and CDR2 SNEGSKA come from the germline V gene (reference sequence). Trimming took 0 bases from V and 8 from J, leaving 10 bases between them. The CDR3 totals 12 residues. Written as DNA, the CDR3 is TGCAGTGCTAGAGATCAGGTCCGGGGCTACACCTTC. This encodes CSARDQVRGYTF.

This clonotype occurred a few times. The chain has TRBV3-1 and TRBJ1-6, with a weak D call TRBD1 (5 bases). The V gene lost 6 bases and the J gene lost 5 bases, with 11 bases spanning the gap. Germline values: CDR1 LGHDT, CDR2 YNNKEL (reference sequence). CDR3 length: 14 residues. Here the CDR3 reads CASRGESNNSPLHF. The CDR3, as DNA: TGTGCCAGCAGAGGGGAGTCGAATAATTCACCCCTCCACTTT.

CDR3 amino acids: CASSLDSVGDTQYF. CDR3 DNA: TGCGCCAGCAGCTTGGACAGCGTAGGAGATACGCAGTATTTT. The J gene is TRBJ2-3, the V gene TRBV5-1, with unresolved D. V lost 0 bases and J 5 bases, leaving 10 bases between the germline ends. There are 14 residues in the CDR3. From germline, CDR1 is SGHRS and CDR2 YFSETQ.

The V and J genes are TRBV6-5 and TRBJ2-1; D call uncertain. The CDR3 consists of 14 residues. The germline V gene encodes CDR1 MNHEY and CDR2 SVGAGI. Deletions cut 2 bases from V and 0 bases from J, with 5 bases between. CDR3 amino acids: CASSYPRSYNEQFF. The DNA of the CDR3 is TGTGCCAGCAGTTACCCCCGCTCCTACAATGAGCAGTTCTTC.

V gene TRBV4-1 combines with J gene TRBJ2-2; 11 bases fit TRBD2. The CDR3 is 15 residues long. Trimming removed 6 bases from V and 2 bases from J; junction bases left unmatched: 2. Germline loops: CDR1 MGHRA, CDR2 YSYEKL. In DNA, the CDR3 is TGCGCCAGCAGGACTAGCGGGATAAACACCGGGGAGCTGTTTTTT. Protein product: CASRTSGINTGELFF.

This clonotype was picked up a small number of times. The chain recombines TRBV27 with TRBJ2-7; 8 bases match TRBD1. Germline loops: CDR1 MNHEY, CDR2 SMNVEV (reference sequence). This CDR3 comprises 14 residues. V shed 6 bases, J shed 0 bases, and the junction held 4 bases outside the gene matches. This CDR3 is CASRRQGSSYEQYF. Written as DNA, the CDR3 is TGTGCCAGCAGGAGACAGGGGTCCTCCTACGAGCAGTACTTC.

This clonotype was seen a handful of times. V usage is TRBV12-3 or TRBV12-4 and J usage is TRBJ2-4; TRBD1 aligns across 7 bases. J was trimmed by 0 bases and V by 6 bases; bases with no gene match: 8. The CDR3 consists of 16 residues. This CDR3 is CASRTSGTEAKNIQYF. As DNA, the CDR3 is TGTGCCAGCAGAACATCCGGGACAGAAGCCAAAAACATTCAGTACTTC.

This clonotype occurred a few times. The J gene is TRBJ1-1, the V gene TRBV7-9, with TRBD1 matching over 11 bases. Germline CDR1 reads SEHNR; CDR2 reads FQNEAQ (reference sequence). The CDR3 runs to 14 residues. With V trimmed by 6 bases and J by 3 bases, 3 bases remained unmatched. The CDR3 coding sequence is TGTGCCAGCAGTCGGGGACAGGGGGACACTGAAGCTTTCTTT. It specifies CASSRGQGDTEAFF.

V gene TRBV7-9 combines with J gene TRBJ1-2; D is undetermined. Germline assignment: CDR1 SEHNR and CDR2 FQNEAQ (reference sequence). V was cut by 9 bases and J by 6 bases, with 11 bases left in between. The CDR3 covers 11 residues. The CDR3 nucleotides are TGTGCCAGTTCCAGGACTGATGGCTACACCTTC. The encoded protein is CASSRTDGYTF.

CDR3 nucleotides: TGTGCCAGCAGCGTAGGTTTAGTGAACACTGAAGCTTTCTTT. Translation gives CASSVGLVNTEAFF. This chain connects TRBV9 to TRBJ1-1; D call uncertain. The CDR3 spans 14 residues. V was trimmed by 0 bases and J by 0 bases, leaving 6 bases between them. Germline V CDR1 and CDR2: SGDLS, YYNGEE.

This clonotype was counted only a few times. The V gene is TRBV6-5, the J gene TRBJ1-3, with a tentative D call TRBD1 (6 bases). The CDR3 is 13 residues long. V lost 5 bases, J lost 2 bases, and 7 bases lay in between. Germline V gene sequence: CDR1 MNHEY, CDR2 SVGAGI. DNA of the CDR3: TGTGCCAGCAGTCGGACAGCTGGAAACACCATATATTTT. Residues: CASSRTAGNTIYF.

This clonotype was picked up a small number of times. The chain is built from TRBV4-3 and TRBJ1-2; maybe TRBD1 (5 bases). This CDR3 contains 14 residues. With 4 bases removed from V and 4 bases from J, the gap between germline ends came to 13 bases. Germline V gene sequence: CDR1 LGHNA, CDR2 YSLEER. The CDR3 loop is CASSRRQRLYGYTF. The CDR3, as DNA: TGCGCCAGCAGCCGAAGACAGCGACTCTATGGCTACACCTTC.

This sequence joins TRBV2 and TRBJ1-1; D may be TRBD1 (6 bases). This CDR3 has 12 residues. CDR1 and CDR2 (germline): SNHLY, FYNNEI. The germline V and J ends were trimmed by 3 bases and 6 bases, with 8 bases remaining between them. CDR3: CASSEGAPEAFF. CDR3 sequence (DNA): TGTGCCAGCAGTGAGGGGGCCCCTGAAGCTTTCTTT. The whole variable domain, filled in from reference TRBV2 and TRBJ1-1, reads EPEVTQTPSHQVTQMGQEVILRCVPISNHLYFYWYRQILGQKVEFLVSFYNNEISEKSEIFDDQFSVERPDGSNFTLKIRSTKLEDSAMYFCASSEGAPEAFFGQGTRLTVV.

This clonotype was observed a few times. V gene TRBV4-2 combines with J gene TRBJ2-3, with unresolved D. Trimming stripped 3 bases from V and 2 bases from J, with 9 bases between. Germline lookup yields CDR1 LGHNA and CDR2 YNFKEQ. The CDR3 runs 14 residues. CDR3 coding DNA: TGTGCCAGCAGCCACCGACGACCCACAGATACGCAGTATTTT. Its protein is CASSHRRPTDTQYF.

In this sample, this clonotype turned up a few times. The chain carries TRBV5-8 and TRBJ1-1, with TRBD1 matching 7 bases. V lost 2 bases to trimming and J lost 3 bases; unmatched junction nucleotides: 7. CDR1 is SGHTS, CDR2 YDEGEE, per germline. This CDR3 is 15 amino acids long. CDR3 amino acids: CASSFVGGGYTEAFF. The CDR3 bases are TGTGCCAGCAGCTTCGTTGGAGGGGGCTACACTGAAGCTTTCTTT.

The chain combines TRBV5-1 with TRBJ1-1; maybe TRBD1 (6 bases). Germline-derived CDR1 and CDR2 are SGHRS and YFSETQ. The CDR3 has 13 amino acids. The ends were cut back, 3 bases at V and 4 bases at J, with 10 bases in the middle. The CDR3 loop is CASSWTELTEAFF. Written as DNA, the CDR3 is TGCGCCAGCAGCTGGACAGAACTCACTGAAGCTTTCTTT.

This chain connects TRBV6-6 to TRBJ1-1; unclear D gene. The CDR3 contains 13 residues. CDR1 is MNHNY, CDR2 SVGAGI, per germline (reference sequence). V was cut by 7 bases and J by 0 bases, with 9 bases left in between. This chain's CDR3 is CASKATLNTEAFF. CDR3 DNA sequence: TGTGCCAGCAAAGCCACACTGAACACTGAAGCTTTCTTT.

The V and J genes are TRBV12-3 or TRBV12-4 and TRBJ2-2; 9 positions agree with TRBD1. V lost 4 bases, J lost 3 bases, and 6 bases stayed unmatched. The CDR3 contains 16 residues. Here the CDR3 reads CASSSRDRDHTGELFF. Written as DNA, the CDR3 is TGTGCCAGCAGTTCCCGGGACAGGGACCACACCGGGGAGCTGTTTTTT.